Described below is a single T cell receptor beta chain sequence and its context. Its antigen is currently unknown. It was template switching that added a universal primer site, and there were unique molecular identifiers on the cDNA. Using its own MiXCR run on the 5' RACE reads, TCRdb lists one record per CDR3 protein. Among some 660,000 distinct CDR3 sequences, 8.6% were seen once, and the ten largest hold 0.98%. Germline lookup yields CDR1 SGDLS and CDR2 YYNGEE. Unmatched junction bases numbered 2, after V lost 4 bases and J lost 1 base. The CDR3 covers 16 residues. This sample was taken from a study of identical twins. Points from the study as a whole: The models systematically underestimated how much out-of-frame TCR alpha was shared in monozygotic twins. While abundant cord blood beta clonotypes carried fewer insertions, memory repertoires showed no such pattern.

These data were also filed under a second study, of yellow fever vaccine responses in identical twins.

The source of this sequence is a woman younger than 30 in good health. Sequenced: PBMCs. This rearrangement joins TRBV9 to TRBJ2-3; TRBD2 aligns across 14 bases. This CDR3 reads CASSTGLAGGTDTQYF. CDR3 DNA sequence: TGTGCCAGCAGCACGGGACTAGCGGGGGGCACAGATACGCAGTATTTT.